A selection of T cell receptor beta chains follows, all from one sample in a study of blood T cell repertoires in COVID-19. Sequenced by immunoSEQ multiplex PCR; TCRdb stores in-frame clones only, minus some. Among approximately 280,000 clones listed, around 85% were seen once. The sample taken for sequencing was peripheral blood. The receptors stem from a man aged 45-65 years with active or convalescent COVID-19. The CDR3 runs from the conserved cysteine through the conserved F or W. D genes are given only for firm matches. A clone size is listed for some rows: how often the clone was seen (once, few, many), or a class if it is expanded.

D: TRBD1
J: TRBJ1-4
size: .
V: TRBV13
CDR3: CASSSNLVGGQGRVPATNEKLFF
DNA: TGTGCCAGCAGTTCTAATCTCGTGGGAGGACAGGGGAGGGTTCCTGCAACTAATGAAAAACTGTTTTTT

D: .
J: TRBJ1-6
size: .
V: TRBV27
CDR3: CASSFSVQGGSPLHF
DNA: TGTGCCAGCAGTTTCAGTGTCCAGGGTGGTTCACCCCTCCACTTT

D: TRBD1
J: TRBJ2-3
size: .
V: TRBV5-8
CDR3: CASSLYLDRGVADTQYF
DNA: TGTGCCAGCAGCTTGTACCTGGACAGGGGCGTAGCAGATACGCAGTATTTT

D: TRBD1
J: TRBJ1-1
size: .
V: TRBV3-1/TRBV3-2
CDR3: CASSPLQGDAEAFF
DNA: TGTGCCAGCAGTCCACTTCAGGGGGACGCTGAAGCTTTCTTT

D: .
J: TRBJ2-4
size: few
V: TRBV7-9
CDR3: CASSPRGGAKNIQYF
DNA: TGTGCCAGCAGCCCCCGAGGGGGAGCCAAAAACATTCAGTACTTC

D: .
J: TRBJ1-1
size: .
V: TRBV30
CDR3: CAWGLGGNTEAFF
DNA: TGTGCCTGGGGACTTGGAGGGAACACTGAAGCTTTCTTT

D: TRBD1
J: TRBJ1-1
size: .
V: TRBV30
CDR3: CAWRPVGQARNTEAFF
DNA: TGTGCCTGGAGGCCCGTGGGACAGGCTCGTAACACTGAAGCTTTCTTT

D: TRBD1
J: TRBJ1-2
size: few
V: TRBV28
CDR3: CASVPNRGIYGYTF
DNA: TGTGCCAGCGTCCCTAACAGGGGGATTTATGGCTACACCTTC

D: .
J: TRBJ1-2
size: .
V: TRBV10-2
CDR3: CASSEGAANYGYTF
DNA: TGCGCCAGCAGTGAGGGGGCAGCTAACTATGGCTACACCTTC

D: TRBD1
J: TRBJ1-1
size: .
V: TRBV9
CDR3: CASSGSSPGQEAFF
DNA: TGTGCCAGCAGCGGATCCTCTCCGGGACAGGAAGCTTTCTTT

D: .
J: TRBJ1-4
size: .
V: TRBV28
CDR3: CASGAGGSTNEKLFF
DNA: TGTGCCAGCGGGGCGGGGGGCTCAACTAATGAAAAACTGTTTTTT

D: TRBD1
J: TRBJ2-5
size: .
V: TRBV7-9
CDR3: CASRTTGGIQETQYF
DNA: TGTGCCAGCCGAACCACAGGGGGAATCCAAGAGACCCAGTACTTC

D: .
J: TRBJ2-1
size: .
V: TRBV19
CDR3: CASSIGPLGRRYNEQFF
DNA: TGTGCCAGTAGTATAGGCCCACTAGGACGGCGCTACAATGAGCAGTTCTTC

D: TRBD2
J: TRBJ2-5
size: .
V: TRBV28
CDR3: CASRSNLLAEETQYF
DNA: TGTGCCAGCAGGTCTAATTTACTAGCGGAAGAGACCCAGTACTTC

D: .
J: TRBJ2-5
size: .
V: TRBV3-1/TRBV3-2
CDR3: CASSQAGRSGETQYF
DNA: TGTGCCAGCAGCCAAGCAGGGAGGAGTGGAGAGACCCAGTACTTC

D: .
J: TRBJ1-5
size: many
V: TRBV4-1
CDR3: CASSQEGVQPQHF
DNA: TGCGCCAGCAGCCAAGAGGGCGTTCAGCCCCAGCATTTT

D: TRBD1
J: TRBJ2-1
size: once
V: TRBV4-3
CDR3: CASSSRQGLGDEQFF
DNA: TGCGCCAGCAGCTCCCGACAGGGATTAGGCGATGAGCAGTTCTTC

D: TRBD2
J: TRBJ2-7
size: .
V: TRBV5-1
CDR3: CARTGTSCFEQYF
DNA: TGCGCCAGGACCGGGACTAGCTGTTTCGAGCAGTACTTC

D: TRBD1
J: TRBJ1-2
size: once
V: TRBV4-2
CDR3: CASSQKGTGGPSVGYTF
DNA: TGTGCCAGCAGCCAAAAGGGGACAGGGGGCCCGTCAGTTGGCTACACCTTC

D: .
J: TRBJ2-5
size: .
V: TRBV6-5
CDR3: CASSSRETQYF
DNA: TGTGCCAGCTCCTCCCGAGAGACCCAGTACTTC

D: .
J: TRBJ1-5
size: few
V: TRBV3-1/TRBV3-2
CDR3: CASSQTGGIEPQHF
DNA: TGTGCCAGCAGCCAGACGGGGGGAATCGAGCCCCAGCATTTT

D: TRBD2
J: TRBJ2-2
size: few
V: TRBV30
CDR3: CAWSGLAGDPNTGELFF
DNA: TGTGCCTGGAGTGGACTAGCGGGAGACCCAAACACCGGGGAGCTGTTTTTT

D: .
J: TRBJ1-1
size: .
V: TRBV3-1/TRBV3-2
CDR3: CASTPTGGGTEAFF
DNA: TGTGCCAGCACCCCGACAGGCGGGGGCACTGAAGCTTTCTTT

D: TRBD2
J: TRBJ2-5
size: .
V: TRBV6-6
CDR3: CASRTGTSGAQSQYF
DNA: TGTGCCAGCAGAACCGGGACTAGCGGGGCCCAGTCCCAGTACTTC

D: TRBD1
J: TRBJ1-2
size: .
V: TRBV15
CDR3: CATSREAGTDILLYGYTF
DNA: TGTGCCACCAGCAGAGAGGCCGGGACAGACATATTACTCTATGGCTACACCTTC

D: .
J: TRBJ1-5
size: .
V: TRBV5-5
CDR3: CASSAEQASNQPQHF
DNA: TGTGCCAGCAGCGCCGAACAGGCAAGCAATCAGCCCCAGCATTTT

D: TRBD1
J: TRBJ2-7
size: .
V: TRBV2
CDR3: CASGQGTDEQYF
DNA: TGTGCCAGCGGACAGGGGACGGACGAGCAGTACTTC

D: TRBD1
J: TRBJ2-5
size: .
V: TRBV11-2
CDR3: CASSPGETGGWLETQYF
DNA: TGTGCCAGCAGCCCCGGAGAGACAGGGGGCTGGCTGGAGACCCAGTACTTC

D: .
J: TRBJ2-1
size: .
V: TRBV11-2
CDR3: CASSPPTGFGQFF
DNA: TGTGCCAGCAGCCCCCCCACAGGGTTTGGGCAGTTCTTC

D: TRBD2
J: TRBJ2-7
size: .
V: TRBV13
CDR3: CASSGSATYEQYF
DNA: TGTGCCAGTAGCGGGAGTGCTACCTACGAGCAGTACTTC

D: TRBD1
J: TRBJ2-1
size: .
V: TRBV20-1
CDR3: CSASPPGQGVVEQFF
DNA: TGCAGTGCTAGTCCCCCAGGGCAGGGGGTGGTTGAGCAGTTCTTC